Each of the 19 T cell receptor beta chains below was sequenced from the same sample in a study of CD8 T cells in Susac syndrome. RNA totalling roughly 0.5 to 1 ug underwent reverse transcription with random hexamers. TCRdb fed the immunoSEQ multiplex PCR reads into MiXCR, producing one record per CDR3 protein. The sample shows roughly 140,000 distinct CDR3 sequences, approximately 95% of them seen only once. Sequenced input: CD4+ T cells from PBMCs. These receptors were collected from a human donor with Susac syndrome.

The rearrangement uses TRBV25-1 and TRBJ1-4; D perhaps matches TRBD1 (5 bases). This CDR3 has 14 amino acids. The V and J ends lost 2 bases and 5 bases respectively, with 9 bases between them. Germline-derived CDR1 and CDR2 are MGHDK and SYGVNS. This chain's CDR3 is CASSEIGANEKLFF. The DNA of the CDR3 is TGTGCCAGCAGTGAAATAGGGGCGAATGAAAAACTGTTTTTT.

The V gene is TRBV20-1, the J gene TRBJ1-1, with 11 nucleotides matching TRBD1. The V and J ends lost 0 bases and 5 bases, in that order; junction bases with no gene match: 5. The CDR3 covers 15 residues. The germline gives CDR1 DFQATT, CDR2 SNEGSKA (reference sequence). The CDR3 DNA is TGCAGTGCTAGAGATAAGGGACAGGGGGTGACTGAAGCTTTCTTT. Translating gives CSARDKGQGVTEAFF.

The rearrangement links TRBV23-1 to TRBJ1-1; TRBD1 might be the D (6 bases). TRBV23-1 is an open reading frame whose function is uncertain. The CDR3 covers 12 residues. V was clipped by 8 bases and J by 7 bases, with 14 bases between them. DNA for the CDR3: TGCGCCAGCGGGGGACAAAGGCTTGAAGCTTTCTTT. Residues: CASGGQRLEAFF.

This chain uses TRBV20-1 with TRBJ2-5; 13 nucleotides line up with TRBD2. The V gene end was trimmed by 6 bases and the J gene end by 5 bases; junction bases not matched to a gene: 3. The CDR3 loop spans 13 amino acids. The germline CDR1 and CDR2 sequences are DFQATT and SNEGSKA (reference sequence). The chain's CDR3 is CSAPLAGGETQYF. The CDR3 DNA is TGCAGTGCACCACTAGCGGGGGGGGAGACCCAGTACTTC.

V gene TRBV20-1 combines with J gene TRBJ2-7, with TRBD1 matching 9 bases. Germline CDR1 is DFQATT and CDR2 is SNEGSKA (reference sequence). J gave up 3 bases and V 1 base, and 10 bases lay outside the gene matches. The CDR3 extends over 16 amino acids. The CDR3 nucleotides read TGCAGTGCTAGAGCTGAAGGGACAGGGATTTACTACGAGCAGTACTTC. Translating gives CSARAEGTGIYYEQYF.

Only one count was recorded for this clonotype. The chain carries TRBV30 and TRBJ2-3, with D maybe TRBD1 (5 bases). Germline V gives CDR1 GTSNPN, CDR2 SVGIG (reference sequence). The CDR3 contains 13 residues. Between the trimmed V and J ends, which lost 4 bases and 4 bases, there was a span of 12 bases. The CDR3 region is CAWTGRTADTQYF. Here the CDR3 DNA reads TGTGCCTGGACAGGGCGCACTGCAGATACGCAGTATTTT.

The chain recombines TRBV7-9 with TRBJ1-5, with no clear D. The length of the CDR3 is 13 residues. Germline-derived CDR1 and CDR2 are SEHNR and FQNEAQ (reference sequence). The V gene lost 0 bases and the J gene lost 7 bases, with 7 bases spanning the gap. The CDR3 protein is CASSLAEHQPQHF. The CDR3 DNA reads TGTGCCAGCAGCTTAGCGGAACACCAGCCCCAGCATTTT.

The sample holds a few counts of this clonotype. This CDR3 reads CASSSRVSYEQYF. As DNA, the CDR3 is TGTGCCAGTAGTTCCAGGGTATCCTACGAGCAGTACTTC. V and J are TRBV19 and TRBJ2-7; TRBD1 might be the D (5 bases). V lost 5 bases to trimming and J lost 1 base, with 9 bases between them. Germline V CDR1 and CDR2: LNHDA, SQIVND (reference sequence). The CDR3 has 13 amino acids.

V is TRBV29-1 and J is TRBJ2-4; 10 bases line up with TRBD2. Per the germline V gene, CDR1 is SQVTM and CDR2 is ANQGSEA. The CDR3 has 17 amino acids. With V trimmed by 4 bases and J by 1 base, 10 bases remained unmatched. The CDR3 region has the DNA TGCAGCGTTGCGGTCAGCGGGGGGGCCATGGCCAAAAACATTCAGTACTTC. It encodes CSVAVSGGAMAKNIQYF. Based on the CDR3 plus reference TRBV29-1 and TRBJ2-4, the full variable domain is SAVISQKPSRDICQRGTSLTIQCQVDSQVTMMFWYRQQPGQSLTLIATANQGSEATYESGFVIDKFPISRPNLTFSTLTVSNMSPEDSSIYLCSVAVSGGAMAKNIQYFGAGTRLSVL.

The chain joins TRBV20-1 to TRBJ2-7; 7 nucleotides agree with TRBD1. The CDR3 loop spans 15 amino acids. The ends lost 0 bases at V and 2 bases at J; junction bases unmatched: 7. From germline, CDR1 is DFQATT and CDR2 SNEGSKA (reference sequence). CDR3 sequence: CSAREGTALAYEQYF. The CDR3 nucleotides are TGCAGTGCTAGAGAGGGGACAGCCCTAGCCTACGAGCAGTACTTC.

The chain combines TRBV21-1 with TRBJ2-3; the table's D call TRBD1 went unverified against the DNA. TRBV21-1 is a listed pseudogene. This CDR3 is built from 17 residues. The CDR3 spells CASSIGGQGGRWDTQYF. The CDR3 nucleotides read TGTGCCAGCAGCATCGGGGGACAGGGCGGCCGTTGGGATACGCAGTATTTT.

The chain has TRBV9 and TRBJ2-5; weak D call: TRBD1 (5 bases). The CDR3 runs 15 residues. The V end lost 0 bases, the J end lost 4 bases, and 13 bases lay between the germline ends. Looked up from germline, CDR1 is SGDLS and CDR2 is YYNGEE. The CDR3 region is CASSVVPGLGETQYF. CDR3 bases: TGTGCCAGCAGCGTAGTGCCAGGGTTGGGAGAGACCCAGTACTTC.

The chain couples TRBV29-1 to TRBJ1-1; the D gene is possibly TRBD1 (6 bases). Trimming left V 6 bases short and J 1 base short, with 12 bases between. There are 13 residues in the CDR3. Germline lookup yields CDR1 SQVTM and CDR2 ANQGSEA. CDR3 protein: CSVRPTGNTEAFF. The CDR3 DNA follows: TGCAGCGTCCGACCGACAGGGAACACTGAAGCTTTCTTT.

The CDR3 reads CASSQESRRDTQYF. The DNA for the CDR3 is TGCGCCAGCAGCCAAGAATCCCGGAGAGATACGCAGTATTTT. This chain links TRBV4-3 with TRBJ2-3; D ambiguous. CDR1 LGHNA and CDR2 YSLEER come from the germline V gene. CDR3 length: 14 residues. V dropped 0 bases and J dropped 5 bases, with 9 bases sitting between them.

This chain links TRBV12-3 or TRBV12-4 with TRBJ2-1, with D perhaps matching TRBD2 (6 bases). The V end was cut by 5 bases, the J end by 8 bases, with 16 bases between. This CDR3 contains 14 residues. CDR3 in DNA: TGTGCCAGCAGTAGACGACTAGTGGGGGATGAGCAGTTCTTC. This translates into CASSRRLVGDEQFF.

This sequence joins TRBV7-3 and TRBJ2-1; D is unresolved. CDR1 and CDR2 from the germline V gene are SGHTA and FQGTGA. The CDR3 runs 15 residues. V lost 2 bases and J lost 4, with 12 bases in between. The CDR3 nucleotides read TGTGCCAGCAGCTTACGCCCCGACGTTTACAATGAGCAGTTCTTC. It encodes CASSLRPDVYNEQFF.

V gene TRBV7-3 combines with J gene TRBJ2-5; D gene ambiguous. The CDR3 consists of 13 residues. The ends were cut back, 5 bases at V and 7 bases at J, with 14 bases in the middle. Looked up from germline, CDR1 is SGHTA and CDR2 is FQGTGA. CDR3 DNA sequence: TGTGCCAGCAGCCCGGCCGTGCCGGGGACCCAGTACTTC. This codes for CASSPAVPGTQYF.

This clonotype was detected only once. This chain joins TRBV19 and TRBJ2-7, with 9 bases matching TRBD1. V lost 4 bases, J lost 3 bases, and 7 bases stayed unmatched. CDR3 length equals 15 residues. Germline V gene sequence: CDR1 LNHDA, CDR2 SQIVND (reference sequence). The CDR3 coding sequence is TGTGCCAGTAGTACCGCACAGGGGGCGATCTACGAGCAGTACTTC. Protein sequence: CASSTAQGAIYEQYF.

V is TRBV11-3 and J is TRBJ2-1; possibly TRBD2 for D (5 bases). CDR3 length equals 16 residues. Trimming cost V 2 bases and J 8 bases, with 19 bases left between them. CDR1 and CDR2 (germline): SGHNT, YENEEA. The CDR3 reads CASSLRGRGSADEQFF. The DNA for the CDR3 is TGTGCCAGCAGCTTACGAGGGCGCGGGTCCGCGGATGAGCAGTTCTTC. Variable domain in full (rest from reference TRBV11-3 and TRBJ2-1): EAGVVQSPRYKIIEKKQPVAFWCNPISGHNTLYWYLQNLGQGPELLIRYENEEAVDDSQLPKDRFSAERLKGVDSTLKIQPAELGDSAVYLCASSLRGRGSADEQFFGPGTRLTVL.